This T cell receptor beta chain is drawn from a study of cytomegalovirus exposure and HLA in healthy donors. Using immunoSEQ multiplex PCR, the repertoire was profiled, and TCRdb retains in-frame clones only, with some absent. The sample consists of some 75,000 clones, approximately 96% of them appearing once. The CDR3 covers 14 residues. V was trimmed by 5 bases and J by 4 bases, leaving 12 bases between them. Germline CDR1 is MNHEY and CDR2 is SVGAGI. Concerning this clone itself: Its antigen is as yet unknown.

Study results and limitations: Listed as cytomegalovirus-associated were around 160 TCR beta chains.

The TCR comes from a woman aged 18-35 years in good health and CMV-seronegative. J is TRBJ2-1 and V is TRBV6-5; D is possibly TRBD1 (6 bases). The specimen sequenced was PBMCs. CDR3 region: CASSHRDTYNEQFF. The CDR3 DNA is TGTGCCAGCAGTCACCGGGACACATACAATGAGCAGTTCTTC.